This record covers a single TCR beta chain. Its recognized antigen is unknown. Base qualities are not recorded, but no much larger clone differs from it by a single base. Library preparation was by the immunoSEQ multiplex PCR assay. Held by TCRdb, this immuneACCESS table contains in-frame sequences only and omits some clones. Under half of the omission traces to an unresolved V gene where checked; the cause of the rest is unknown. The sample data list about 23,000 clones, and about 95% of these were observed just once. Of the sample, about 16% falls within the top ten clones. Reading the germline V gene gives CDR1 SGDLS and CDR2 YYNGEE. The cysteine opens and the phenylalanine closes a CDR3 of 14 amino acids. The retained sequence is limited to the CDR3, 42 bases, with the frame set at the first base. V sheds 3 bases and J sheds 10 bases, leaving 17 bases between their ends. This entry belongs to a study of preoperative IRX-2 immunotherapy in early breast cancer (dated by TCRdb to between 2019 and 2020).

The label giving this sample's treatment or condition can be read as: preoperative locoregional IRX-2 cytokine immunotherapy. The samples were obtained from a phase Ib study in which preoperative, locoregional IRX-2 cytokine immunotherapy intended to prime immune responses was tested. Patients with early-stage breast cancer who were given IRX-2 before surgery served as donors. The sequencing here drew on tumor tissue, taken after IRX-2 immunotherapy. The receptor comes from a human donor with breast cancer. The rearranged chain carries TRBV9 and TRBJ2-1; no D segment can be confidently identified. The CDR3 region has the sequence CASSAVGLGGEQFF. The DNA sequence is TGTGCCAGCAGCGCCGTCGGCCTTGGTGGCGAGCAGTTCTTC.